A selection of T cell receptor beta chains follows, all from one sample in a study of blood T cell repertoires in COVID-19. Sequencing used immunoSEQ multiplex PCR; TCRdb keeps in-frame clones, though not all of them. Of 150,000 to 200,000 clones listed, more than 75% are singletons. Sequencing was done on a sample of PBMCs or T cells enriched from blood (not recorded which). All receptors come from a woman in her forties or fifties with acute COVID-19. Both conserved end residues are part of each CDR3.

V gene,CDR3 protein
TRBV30,CAWSPGTGGRSPLHF
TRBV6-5,CASSWRPGQGTDTQYF
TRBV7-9,CASSGTVNTEAFF
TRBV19,CASISGDREDQPQHF
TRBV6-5,CASSYALRVDYGYTF
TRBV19,CASSTPGGALSGYTF
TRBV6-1,CASSEGQGVEDFF
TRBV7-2,CASSLWEGVYYGYTF
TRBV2,CASIEYSNQPQHF
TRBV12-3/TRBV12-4,CASGRTGEAFF
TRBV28,CASEPAQGTPGQETQYF
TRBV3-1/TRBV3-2,CASSQDGGSRGTEAFF
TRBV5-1,CASSLQAEDEKLFF
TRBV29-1,CSVVGQGNTGELFF
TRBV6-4,CASSASSYNEQFF
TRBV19,CASSRQGGYNEQFF
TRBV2,CASRKSGVFNEKLFF
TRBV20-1,CSASHTGGGYGYTF
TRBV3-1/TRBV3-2,CASSQVRGAGAIKQFF
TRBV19,CASTPRPGLTNQPQHF
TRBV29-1,CSVLTGGNQPQHF
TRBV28,CASSNRQGVGLNQPQHF
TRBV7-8,CASSLAGRDRADGYTF
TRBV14,CASSQDLSADYNSPLHF
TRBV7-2,CASSLDFAGANYGYTF
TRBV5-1,CASSLGDKAANSEAFF
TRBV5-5,CASTVLDRGPEAFF
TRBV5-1,CASSLQGNGYTF
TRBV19,CATNRGQVNQPQHF
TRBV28,CATTRQGVRTGELFF
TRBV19,CASTNDRLNEKLFF
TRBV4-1,CASSRQLSASSTDMQYF
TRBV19,CASSPRQGALLGPQHF
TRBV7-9,CASSLGGGNNEQFF
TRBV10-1,CASSGDFQETQYF
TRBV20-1,CSASGPQGGMSTDTQYF
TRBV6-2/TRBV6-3,CASSYGLLAGAQETQYF
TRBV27,CASSLSGGLRGNTIYF
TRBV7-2,CASSQRGGPYGYTF
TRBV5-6,CASSLGLGTAGTDTQYF
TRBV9,CASSAGLAHGYTF
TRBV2,CASTRTRNNEQFF
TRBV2,CASRTTGDNNSPLHF
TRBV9,CASSVQGGTDTQYF
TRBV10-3,CAISFEQGYVTDTQYF
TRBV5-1,CASSLEMLGAGANVLTF
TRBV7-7,CASSYHLAGGPSEETQYF